A single sample is the source of the 17 T cell receptor beta chains below, sequenced in a study of blood T cell repertoires in COVID-19. Profiling relied on immunoSEQ multiplex PCR, and the TCRdb table lists in-frame clones only, not all of them. The table has fewer than 150,000 clones, about nine tenths seen once. The specimen sequenced was peripheral blood. All receptors come from a man aged 45 to 65 with active or convalescent COVID-19.

The CDR3 protein is CASSEARAAGGWKQETQYF. CDR3 coding DNA: TGTGCCAGCAGTGAAGCGAGGGCTGCGGGGGGTTGGAAGCAAGAGACCCAGTACTTC. The rearrangement links TRBV6-1 to TRBJ2-5; 8 bases are shared with TRBD2. Germline loops: CDR1 MNHNS, CDR2 SASEGT. With 0 bases clipped from V and 2 bases from J, the junction kept 14 bases outside the gene matches. This CDR3 has 19 amino acids.

This chain links TRBV28 with TRBJ2-5; D unclear. The V end lost 4 bases, the J end lost 0 bases, and 18 bases lay between the germline ends. The CDR3 loop spans 17 amino acids. CDR1 is MDHEN and CDR2 is SYDVKM in the germline V gene. This chain's CDR3 is CASSSPFGSPNQETQYF. CDR3 bases: TGTGCCAGCAGTTCTCCTTTCGGTAGCCCAAACCAAGAGACCCAGTACTTC.

The chain recombines TRBV28 with TRBJ1-5, with TRBD1 matching 9 bases. CDR3 length equals 16 residues. Germline CDR1 is MDHEN and CDR2 is SYDVKM. The J segment lost 0 bases and the V segment lost 6 bases, leaving 6 bases of the junction unmatched. In nucleotides, the CDR3 is TGTGCCAGCAGCAAAGGGACAGGGCTTAGCAATCAGCCCCAGCATTTT. As protein: CASSKGTGLSNQPQHF.

The chain carries TRBV6-6 and TRBJ1-2; tentative D call: TRBD1 (6 bases). CDR1 and CDR2 from the germline V gene are MNHNY and SVGAGI (reference sequence). V was cut by 4 bases and J by 8 bases, with 20 bases left in between. The CDR3 sequence is 15 residues long. CDR3 DNA: TGTGCCAGCAGTTTAAATCCACAGGGACAACGGGGCTACACCTTC. It specifies CASSLNPQGQRGYTF.

A few counts support this clone. This chain's CDR3 is CASSGGTAYNSPLHF. CDR3 nucleotide sequence: TGTGCCAGCAGCGGCGGGACAGCCTATAATTCACCCCTCCACTTT. The chain carries TRBV19 and TRBJ1-6; 7 bases fit TRBD1. The V gene end was trimmed by 9 bases and the J gene end by 2 bases; junction bases not matched to a gene: 7. CDR1 and CDR2 from the germline V gene are LNHDA and SQIVND (reference sequence). The CDR3 has 15 amino acids. Combining the CDR3 with reference TRBV19 and TRBJ1-6 gives the whole variable domain DGGITQSPKYLFRKEGQNVTLSCEQNLNHDAMYWYRQDPGQGLRLIYYSQIVNDFQKGDIAEGYSVSREKKESFPLTVTSAQKNPTAFYLCASSGGTAYNSPLHFGNGTRLTVT.

The genes are TRBV19 and TRBJ2-7; 8 positions match TRBD2. The V and J ends lost 4 bases and 0 bases, in that order; junction bases with no gene match: 11. The CDR3 has 17 residues. Germline CDR1 and CDR2: LNHDA and SQIVND (reference sequence). The chain's CDR3 is CASSSNPGAGVSYEQYF. The CDR3 coding sequence is TGTGCCAGTAGTAGCAATCCAGGAGCGGGAGTCTCCTACGAGCAGTACTTC.

The chain links TRBV27 to TRBJ1-6; D is ambiguous. The CDR3 is 15 amino acids. The V and J ends lost 2 bases and 3 bases respectively, with 8 bases between them. Germline loops: CDR1 MNHEY, CDR2 SMNVEV (reference sequence). CDR3 region: CASSLGRNYNSPLHF. CDR3 coding DNA: TGTGCCAGCAGTTTAGGCAGGAACTATAATTCACCCCTCCACTTT.

V and J are TRBV10-1 and TRBJ1-6; TRBD1 agrees at 8 bases. The CDR3 length is 14 residues. Germline V gives CDR1 WNHNN, CDR2 SYGVQD (reference sequence). The V and J ends lost 5 bases and 5 bases, in that order; junction bases with no gene match: 2. CDR3 DNA: TGCGCCAGCAGTTTGGGACAGGATAATTCACCCCTCCACTTT. Its protein product is CASSLGQDNSPLHF.

The chain recombines TRBV5-4 with TRBJ1-6, with no clear D. In germline, CDR1 is SGHNT, CDR2 YYREEE (reference sequence). V lost 5 bases and J 4 bases, leaving 7 bases between the germline ends. CDR3 length equals 13 residues. The CDR3 here is CASSGSYNSPLHF. For the CDR3, the DNA is TGTGCCAGCAGTGGCAGTTATAATTCACCCCTCCACTTT. The full variable domain, its missing parts supplied by reference TRBV5-4 and TRBJ1-6, is ETGVTQSPTHLIKTRGQQVTLRCSSQSGHNTVSWYQQALGQGPQFIFQYYREEENGRGNFPPRFSGLQFPNYSSELNVNALELDDSALYLCASSGSYNSPLHFGNGTRLTVT.

This chain joins TRBV5-4 and TRBJ2-2; a possible D gene is TRBD2 (6 bases). V lost 2 bases and J lost 1, with 12 bases in between. This CDR3 is 16 amino acids long. CDR1 is SGHNT and CDR2 is YYREEE in the germline V gene (reference sequence). The CDR3 DNA follows: TGTGCCAGCAGCTTCGACCCCGGGGGGAACACCGGGGAGCTGTTTTTT. It is translated as CASSFDPGGNTGELFF.

The V and J genes are TRBV29-1 and TRBJ1-2; 7 positions match TRBD1. V gave up 5 bases and J gave up 1 base; unmatched junction bases: 10. CDR1 is SQVTM, CDR2 ANQGSEA, per germline. The CDR3 length is 15 residues. The CDR3 here is CSVRGGTDLNYGYTF. The CDR3 DNA sequence: TGCAGCGTTAGGGGTGGGACAGACCTTAACTATGGCTACACCTTC.

This rearrangement joins TRBV24-1 to TRBJ2-1; possibly TRBD1 for D (5 bases). Trimming removed 0 bases from V and 6 bases from J, with 11 bases in between. The CDR3 consists of 15 residues. The germline V gene has CDR1 KGHDR and CDR2 SFDVKD. The CDR3 here is CATSDLAGKFNEQFF. CDR3 in DNA: TGTGCCACCAGTGATTTGGCAGGGAAGTTCAATGAGCAGTTCTTC.

V usage is TRBV28 and J usage is TRBJ1-1; 10 bases fit TRBD1. Unmatched junction bases numbered 5, after V lost 1 base and J lost 0 bases. The CDR3 consists of 17 residues. The germline CDR1 and CDR2 sequences are MDHEN and SYDVKM. CDR3 bases: TGTGCCAGCAGTTTATTTGGGACAGGGGCGATGAACACTGAAGCTTTCTTT. This codes for CASSLFGTGAMNTEAFF. Full variable domain (remainder filled in from reference TRBV28 and TRBJ1-1): DVKVTQSSRYLVKRTGEKVFLECVQDMDHENMFWYRQDPGLGLRLIYFSYDVKMKEKGDIPEGYSVSREKKERFSLILESASTNQTSMYLCASSLFGTGAMNTEAFFGQGTRLTVV.

V and J are TRBV25-1 and TRBJ1-2; TRBD1 agrees at 11 bases. The germline CDR1 and CDR2 sequences are MGHDK and SYGVNS. V lost 0 bases and J lost 4; bases outside the gene matches: 4. The CDR3 consists of 16 residues. The CDR3 loop reads CASSEYAGQGAYGYTF. Here the CDR3 DNA reads TGTGCCAGCAGTGAATATGCAGGACAGGGGGCCTATGGCTACACCTTC.

The chain recombines TRBV3-1 (or the pseudogene TRBV3-2) with TRBJ2-3; D ambiguous. CDR1 is LGHDT, CDR2 YNNKEL, per germline (reference sequence). This CDR3 contains 13 residues. V was cut by 2 bases and J by 4 bases, with 7 bases left in between. Here the CDR3 reads CASSQTQADTQYF. DNA of the CDR3: TGTGCCAGCAGCCAAACGCAGGCAGATACGCAGTATTTT.

The V and J genes are TRBV28 and TRBJ1-1; the match to TRBD1 covers 7 bases. The CDR3 is 16 amino acids. The germline V gene encodes CDR1 MDHEN and CDR2 SYDVKM. V dropped 7 bases and J dropped 3; count of bases not matched to a gene: 14. CDR3 residues: CASIPTRGIRDTEAFF. The CDR3 region has the DNA TGTGCCAGCATCCCCACCAGGGGGATAAGGGACACTGAAGCTTTCTTT. Full variable domain (remainder filled in from reference TRBV28 and TRBJ1-1): DVKVTQSSRYLVKRTGEKVFLECVQDMDHENMFWYRQDPGLGLRLIYFSYDVKMKEKGDIPEGYSVSREKKERFSLILESASTNQTSMYLCASIPTRGIRDTEAFFGQGTRLTVV.

This clone was observed once. The V and J genes are TRBV27 and TRBJ2-1; TRBD2 agrees at 8 bases. With 7 bases clipped from V and 12 bases from J, the junction kept 11 bases outside the gene matches. CDR3 length equals 13 residues. The germline V gene has CDR1 MNHEY and CDR2 SMNVEV (reference sequence). CDR3 loop: CASTGVAGSWQFF. The CDR3 DNA follows: TGTGCCAGCACGGGGGTAGCGGGGTCCTGGCAGTTCTTC.